This TCR beta chain is drawn from a study of T cell responses to AZD1222 COVID-19 vaccine. The method was immunoSEQ multiplex PCR; TCRdb's version includes in-frame clones alone and lacks a portion of them. The repertoire holds 85,000 or so clones, with under 95% as singletons. The germline gives CDR1 SEHNR, CDR2 FQNEAQ (reference sequence). This CDR3 spans 13 amino acids. Trimming removed 4 bases at V and 8 bases at J, with 9 bases between. Study-wide results and caveats: Regions left unmutated in variants are reportedly the target of nearly half of spike-specific TCRs.

In regard to this clone: As yet, its antigen is unknown.

This clonotype was sampled from an adult who received the AZD1222 COVID-19 vaccine. The rearrangement links TRBV7-9 to TRBJ1-6; no definite D call. The sample was peripheral blood, taken 28 days after the second AZD1222 dose. For the CDR3, the DNA is TGTGCCAGCAGCTCAGACTTGTATTCACCCCTCCACTTT. It yields the protein CASSSDLYSPLHF. The full variable domain, its missing parts supplied by reference TRBV7-9 and TRBJ1-6, is DTGVSQNPRHKITKRGQNVTFRCDPISEHNRLYWYRQTLGQGPEFLTYFQNEAQLEKSRLLSDRFSAERPKGSFSTLEIQRTEQGDSAMYLCASSSDLYSPLHFGNGTRLTVT.